This T cell receptor beta chain stems from a study of blood T cell repertoires in COVID-19. Germline CDR1 reads MNHEY; CDR2 reads SVGAGI. The CDR3 is 14 residues long. V was pared by 5 bases and J by 0 bases, with 8 bases between. This clone appeared a single time. Clones were read by immunoSEQ multiplex PCR, and TCRdb kept only the in-frame ones, dropping some. The sample records 98,000 or so clones, about nine tenths being singletons. The source material was peripheral blood. This chain uses TRBV6-5 with TRBJ1-3; possibly TRBD1 for D (6 bases). The TCR originated in a man aged 50-60 years with acute or convalescent COVID-19. CDR3 DNA: TGTGCCAGCAGTAGGACAGACTCTGGAAACACCATATATTTT. Translation gives CASSRTDSGNTIYF.